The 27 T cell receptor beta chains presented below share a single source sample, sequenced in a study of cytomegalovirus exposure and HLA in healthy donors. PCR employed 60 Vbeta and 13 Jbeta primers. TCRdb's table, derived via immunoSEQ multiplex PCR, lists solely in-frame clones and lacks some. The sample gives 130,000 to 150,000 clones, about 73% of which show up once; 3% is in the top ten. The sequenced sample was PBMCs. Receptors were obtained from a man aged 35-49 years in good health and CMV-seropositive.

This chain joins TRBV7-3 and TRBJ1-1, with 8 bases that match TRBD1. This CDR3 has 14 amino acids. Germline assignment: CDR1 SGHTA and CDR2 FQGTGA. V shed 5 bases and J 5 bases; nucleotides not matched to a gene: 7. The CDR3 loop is CASSVTGGGTEAFF. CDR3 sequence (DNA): TGTGCCAGCAGCGTCACAGGGGGGGGGACTGAAGCTTTCTTT.

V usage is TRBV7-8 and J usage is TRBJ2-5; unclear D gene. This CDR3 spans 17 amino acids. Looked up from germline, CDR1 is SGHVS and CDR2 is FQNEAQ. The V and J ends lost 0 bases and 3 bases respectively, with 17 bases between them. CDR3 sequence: CASSLAFYVFPEETQYF. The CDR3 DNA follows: TGTGCCAGCAGCTTAGCGTTTTATGTTTTTCCAGAAGAGACCCAGTACTTC.

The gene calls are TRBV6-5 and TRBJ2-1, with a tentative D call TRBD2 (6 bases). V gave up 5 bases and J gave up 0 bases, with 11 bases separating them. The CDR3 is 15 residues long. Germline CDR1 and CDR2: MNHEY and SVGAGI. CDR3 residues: CASSGGASSYNEQFF. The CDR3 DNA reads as TGTGCCAGCAGTGGAGGGGCGAGCTCCTACAATGAGCAGTTCTTC.

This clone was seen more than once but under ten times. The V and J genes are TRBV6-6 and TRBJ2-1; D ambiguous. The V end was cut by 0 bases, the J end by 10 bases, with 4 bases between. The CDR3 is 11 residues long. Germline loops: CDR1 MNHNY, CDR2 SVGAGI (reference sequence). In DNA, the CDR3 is TGTGCCAGCAGTTACTCAAGCGAGCAGTTCTTC. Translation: CASSYSSEQFF.

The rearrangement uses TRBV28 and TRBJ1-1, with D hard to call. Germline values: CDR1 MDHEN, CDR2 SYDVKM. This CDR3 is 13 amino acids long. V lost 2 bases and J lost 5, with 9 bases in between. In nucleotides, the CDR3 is TGTGCCAGCAGTTTAAAGCCGAGAACTGAAGCTTTCTTT. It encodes CASSLKPRTEAFF. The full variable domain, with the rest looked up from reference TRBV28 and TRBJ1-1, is DVKVTQSSRYLVKRTGEKVFLECVQDMDHENMFWYRQDPGLGLRLIYFSYDVKMKEKGDIPEGYSVSREKKERFSLILESASTNQTSMYLCASSLKPRTEAFFGQGTRLTVV.

For the CDR3, the DNA is TGTGCCAGCAGAACGGGGACAGGCGGCCGTGGCTACACCTTC. This sequence encodes CASRTGTGGRGYTF. This chain uses TRBV6-5 with TRBJ1-2, with 8 bases fitting TRBD1. The trim removed 6 bases at V and 7 bases at J, leaving 10 bases unmatched. The CDR3 loop spans 14 amino acids. Germline values: CDR1 MNHEY, CDR2 SVGAGI.

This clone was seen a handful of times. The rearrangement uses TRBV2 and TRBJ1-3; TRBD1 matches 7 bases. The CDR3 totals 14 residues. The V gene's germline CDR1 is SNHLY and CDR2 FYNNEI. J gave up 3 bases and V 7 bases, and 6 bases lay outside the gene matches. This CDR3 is CASKPGQRGNTIYF. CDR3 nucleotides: TGTGCCAGCAAGCCGGGACAGCGTGGAAACACCATATATTTT.

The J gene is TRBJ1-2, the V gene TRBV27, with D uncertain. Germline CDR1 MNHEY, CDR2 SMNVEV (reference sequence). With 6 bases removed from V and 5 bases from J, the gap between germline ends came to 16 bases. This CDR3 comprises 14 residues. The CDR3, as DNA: TGTGCCAGCAGGGGAGCAGATACTTTATATGGCTACACCTTC. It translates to CASRGADTLYGYTF.

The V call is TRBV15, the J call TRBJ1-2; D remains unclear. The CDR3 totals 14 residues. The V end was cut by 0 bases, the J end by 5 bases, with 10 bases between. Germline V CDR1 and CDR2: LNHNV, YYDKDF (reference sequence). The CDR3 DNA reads TGTGCCACCAGCAGAGAGCGGGATGATTATGGCTACACCTTC. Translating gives CATSRERDDYGYTF. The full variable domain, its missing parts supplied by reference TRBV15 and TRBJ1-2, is DAMVIQNPRYQVTQFGKPVTLSCSQTLNHNVMYWYQQKSSQAPKLLFHYYDKDFNNEADTPDNFQSRRPNTSFCFLDIRSPGLGDTAMYLCATSRERDDYGYTFGSGTRLTVV.

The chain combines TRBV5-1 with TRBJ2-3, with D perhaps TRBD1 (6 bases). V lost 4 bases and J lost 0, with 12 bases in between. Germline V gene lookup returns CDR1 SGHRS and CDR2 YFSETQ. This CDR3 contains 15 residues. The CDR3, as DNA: TGCGCCAGCAGCCGGGGCAGGGGAAGCACAGATACGCAGTATTTT. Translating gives CASSRGRGSTDTQYF. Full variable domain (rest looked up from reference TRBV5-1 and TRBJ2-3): KAGVTQTPRYLIKTRGQQVTLSCSPISGHRSVSWYQQTPGQGLQFLFEYFSETQRNKGNFPGRFSGRQFSNSRSEMNVSTLELGDSALYLCASSRGRGSTDTQYFGPGTRLTVL.

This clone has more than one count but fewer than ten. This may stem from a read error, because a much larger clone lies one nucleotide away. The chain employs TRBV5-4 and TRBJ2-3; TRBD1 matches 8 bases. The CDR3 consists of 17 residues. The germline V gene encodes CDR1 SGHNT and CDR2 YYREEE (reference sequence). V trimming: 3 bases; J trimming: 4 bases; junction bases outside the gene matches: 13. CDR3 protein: CASSWTGWPWGADTQYF. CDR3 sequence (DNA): TGTGCCAGCAGCTGGACAGGGTGGCCGTGGGGGGCAGATACGCAGTATTTT.

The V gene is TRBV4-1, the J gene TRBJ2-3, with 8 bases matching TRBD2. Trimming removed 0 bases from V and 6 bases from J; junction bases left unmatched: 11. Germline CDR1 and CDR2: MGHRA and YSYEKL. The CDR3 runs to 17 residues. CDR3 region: CASSQDRTSRTPDTQYF. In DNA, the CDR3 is TGCGCCAGCAGCCAAGATCGGACTAGCCGAACCCCGGATACGCAGTATTTT.

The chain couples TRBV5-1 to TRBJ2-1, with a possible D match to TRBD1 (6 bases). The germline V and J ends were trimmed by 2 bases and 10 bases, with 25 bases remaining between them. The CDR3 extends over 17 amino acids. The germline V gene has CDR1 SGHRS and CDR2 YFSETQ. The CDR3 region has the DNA TGCGCCAGCAGCTTCGGAACTACCTCTGCTCGTAGGGGGGAGCAGTTCTTC. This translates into CASSFGTTSARRGEQFF.

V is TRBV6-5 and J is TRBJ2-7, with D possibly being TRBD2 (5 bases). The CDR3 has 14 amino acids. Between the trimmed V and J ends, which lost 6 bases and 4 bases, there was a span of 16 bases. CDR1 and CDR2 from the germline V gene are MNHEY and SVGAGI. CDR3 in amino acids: CASRLGAALYEQYF. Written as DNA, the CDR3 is TGTGCCAGCAGACTAGGAGCTGCCTTATACGAGCAGTACTTC.

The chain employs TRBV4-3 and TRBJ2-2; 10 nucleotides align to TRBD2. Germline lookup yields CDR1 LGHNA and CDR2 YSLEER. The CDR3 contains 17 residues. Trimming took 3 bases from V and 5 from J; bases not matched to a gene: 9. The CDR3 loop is CASSQGLAGGGTGELFF. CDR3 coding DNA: TGCGCCAGCAGCCAGGGCTTAGCGGGAGGTGGGACCGGGGAGCTGTTTTTT.

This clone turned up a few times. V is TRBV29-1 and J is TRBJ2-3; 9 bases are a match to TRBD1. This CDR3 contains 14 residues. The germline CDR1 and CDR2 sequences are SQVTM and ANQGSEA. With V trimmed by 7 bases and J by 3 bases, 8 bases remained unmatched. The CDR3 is CSASRTGATDTQYF. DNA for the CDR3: TGCAGCGCCTCCCGGACAGGGGCTACAGATACGCAGTATTTT.

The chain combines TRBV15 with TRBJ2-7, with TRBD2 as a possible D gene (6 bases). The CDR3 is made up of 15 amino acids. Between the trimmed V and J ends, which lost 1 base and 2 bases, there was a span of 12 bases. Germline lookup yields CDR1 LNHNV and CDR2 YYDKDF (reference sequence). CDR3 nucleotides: TGTGCCACCAGCAGAGGCGGGCGGGGAACCTACGAGCAGTACTTC. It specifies CATSRGGRGTYEQYF.

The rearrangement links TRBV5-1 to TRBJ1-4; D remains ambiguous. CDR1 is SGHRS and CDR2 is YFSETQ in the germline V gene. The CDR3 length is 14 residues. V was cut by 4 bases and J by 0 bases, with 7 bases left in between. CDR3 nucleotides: TGCGCCAGCAGCCCACTTGCAACTAATGAAAAACTGTTTTTT. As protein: CASSPLATNEKLFF.

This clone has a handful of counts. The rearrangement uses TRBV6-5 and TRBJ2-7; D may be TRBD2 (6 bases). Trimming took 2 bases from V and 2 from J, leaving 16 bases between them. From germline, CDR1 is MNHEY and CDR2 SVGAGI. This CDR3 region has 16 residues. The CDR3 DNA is TGTGCCAGCAGTTACGTGGGGCTAGCGTTAACCTACGAGCAGTACTTC. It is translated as CASSYVGLALTYEQYF.

Here the CDR3 reads CASSAGEAGEQYF. The CDR3, as DNA: TGTGCCAGCAGCGCGGGGGAGGCGGGTGAGCAGTACTTC. This sequence joins TRBV7-8 and TRBJ2-5; TRBD2 agrees at 7 bases. The CDR3 spans 13 residues. The ends lost 5 bases at V and 11 bases at J; junction bases unmatched: 11. Germline V CDR1 and CDR2: SGHVS, FQNEAQ.

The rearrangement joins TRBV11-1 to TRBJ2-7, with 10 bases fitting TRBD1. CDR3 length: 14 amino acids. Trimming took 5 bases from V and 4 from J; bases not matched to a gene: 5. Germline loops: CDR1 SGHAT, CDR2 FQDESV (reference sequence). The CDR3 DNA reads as TGTGCCAGCAGCAGACAGGGGGCGCAATACGAGCAGTACTTC. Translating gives CASSRQGAQYEQYF.

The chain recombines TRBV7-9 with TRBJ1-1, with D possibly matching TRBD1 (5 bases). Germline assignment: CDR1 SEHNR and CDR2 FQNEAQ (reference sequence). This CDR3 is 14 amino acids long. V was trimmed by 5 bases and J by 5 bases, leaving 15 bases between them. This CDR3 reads CASSGGQGGTEAFF. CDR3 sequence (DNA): TGTGCCAGCAGCGGTGGGCAGGGAGGGACTGAAGCTTTCTTT.

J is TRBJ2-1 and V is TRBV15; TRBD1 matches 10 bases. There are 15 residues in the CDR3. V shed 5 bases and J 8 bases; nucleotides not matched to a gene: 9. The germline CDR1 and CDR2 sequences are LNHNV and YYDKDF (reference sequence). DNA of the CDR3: TGTGCCACCAGCGACCGGGACAGGGGAGGCGATGAGCAGTTCTTC. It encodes CATSDRDRGGDEQFF.

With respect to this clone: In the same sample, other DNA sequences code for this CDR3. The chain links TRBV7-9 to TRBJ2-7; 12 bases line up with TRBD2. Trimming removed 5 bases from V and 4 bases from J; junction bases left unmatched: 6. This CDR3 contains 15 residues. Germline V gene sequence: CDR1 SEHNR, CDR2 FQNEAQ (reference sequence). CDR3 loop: CASSGLAGGRYEQYF. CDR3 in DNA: TGTGCCAGCAGCGGGCTAGCGGGAGGGCGTTACGAGCAGTACTTC.

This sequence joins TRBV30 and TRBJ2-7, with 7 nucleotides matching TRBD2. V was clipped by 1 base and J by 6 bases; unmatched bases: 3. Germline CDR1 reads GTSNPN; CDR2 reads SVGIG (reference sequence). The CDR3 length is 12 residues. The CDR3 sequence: CAWSGLALEQYF. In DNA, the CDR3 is TGTGCCTGGAGTGGACTAGCTCTCGAGCAGTACTTC.

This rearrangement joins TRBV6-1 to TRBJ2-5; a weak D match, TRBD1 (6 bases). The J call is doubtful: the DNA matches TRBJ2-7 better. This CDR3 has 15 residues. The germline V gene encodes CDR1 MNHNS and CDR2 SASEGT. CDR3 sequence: CASSPSKTGPYEQYF. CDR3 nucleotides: TGTGCCAGCAGTCCCTCCAAGACAGGCCCATACGAGCAGTACTTC.

CDR3 DNA: TGTGCCAGCAGCCAACTCGCCCAGACAGGGGGCAGCGTTAGGCAGCCCCAGCATTTT. Translating gives CASSQLAQTGGSVRQPQHF. The chain has TRBV4-2 and TRBJ1-5; the match to TRBD1 covers 10 bases. V was clipped by 2 bases and J by 7 bases; unmatched bases: 17. CDR1 and CDR2 (germline): LGHNA, YNFKEQ. The CDR3 consists of 19 residues.